The next 20 T cell receptor beta chains were all read from a single sample in a study of radiotherapy plus CTLA-4 blockade in lung cancer (dated by TCRdb to between 2018 and 2020). The library was obtained by the immunoSEQ multiplex PCR assay. The immuneACCESS repertoire file appears here via TCRdb, limited to in-frame rearrangements. These files lack a portion of the clones; in checked studies, under half of the deficit traces to unresolved V genes, and the cause of the others is not known. The sample table records roughly 120,000 clones; about 77% of these occur just once. Roughly 5% of the sample is held by the ten biggest clonotypes. The input for sequencing was peripheral blood, taken from a patient treated with radiotherapy plus ipilimumab. The origin of the receptors is a human donor with non-small cell lung cancer who had a partial response to radiotherapy plus ipilimumab.

The rearrangement joins TRBV28 to TRBJ2-2, with 7 bases identical to TRBD1. The CDR3 extends over 14 amino acids. The ends lost 5 bases at V and 5 bases at J; junction bases unmatched: 5. CDR1 is MDHEN and CDR2 is SYDVKM in the germline V gene. The CDR3 sequence: CASSSTGVTGELFF. In DNA form, the CDR3 reads TGTGCCAGCAGTAGTACAGGGGTAACCGGGGAGCTGTTTTTT.

The CDR3 protein is CSVEWGRTPYGYTF. DNA for the CDR3: TGCAGCGTTGAATGGGGGAGGACACCGTATGGCTACACCTTC. This rearrangement joins TRBV29-1 to TRBJ1-2, with D possibly matching TRBD1 (5 bases). Germline V gives CDR1 SQVTM, CDR2 ANQGSEA. Trimming took off 2 bases at V and 5 bases at J, with 15 bases between the two ends. The CDR3 is 14 amino acids.

This chain links TRBV11-3 with TRBJ2-5; no firm D call. Germline V CDR1 and CDR2: SGHNT, YENEEA. With 5 bases removed from V and 0 bases from J, the gap between germline ends came to 4 bases. The CDR3 is 12 residues long. CDR3 coding DNA: TGTGCCAGCAGCCGGGACCAAGAGACCCAGTACTTC. Encoded protein: CASSRDQETQYF.

The J gene is TRBJ1-2, the V gene TRBV19; perhaps TRBD1 as D (6 bases). V was trimmed by 4 bases and J by 4 bases, leaving 16 bases between them. In germline, CDR1 is LNHDA, CDR2 SQIVND (reference sequence). The CDR3 is 15 amino acids. CDR3 in DNA: TGTGCCAGTAGTACTACGGACAGCATAGTCTATGGCTACACCTTC. Amino acid sequence: CASSTTDSIVYGYTF.

The genes are TRBV27 and TRBJ2-3, with 10 bases matching TRBD2. The J segment lost 11 bases and the V segment lost 8 bases, leaving 13 bases of the junction unmatched. From germline, CDR1 is MNHEY and CDR2 SMNVEV (reference sequence). This CDR3 has 14 residues. The chain's CDR3 is CASRGLAGVMKQYF. CDR3 coding DNA: TGTGCCAGCCGAGGGCTAGCGGGAGTTATGAAGCAGTATTTT.

The V and J genes are TRBV5-4 and TRBJ1-1; tentatively, D is TRBD1 (6 bases). The germline V gene encodes CDR1 SGHNT and CDR2 YYREEE (reference sequence). There are 15 residues in the CDR3. Trimming shortened V by 5 bases and J by 0 bases, and 14 bases separated the two germline ends. This CDR3 is CASSTGQFMNTEAFF. Here the CDR3 DNA reads TGTGCCAGCAGTACTGGACAGTTCATGAACACTGAAGCTTTCTTT.

J is TRBJ2-7 and V is TRBV2; TRBD2 agrees at 15 bases. Germline CDR1 reads SNHLY; CDR2 reads FYNNEI. The V segment lost 0 bases and the J segment 3 bases; nucleotides outside the gene matches: 6. CDR3 length equals 18 residues. CDR3 protein: CASSEASGTSGRLYEQYV. The DNA of the CDR3 is TGTGCCAGCAGTGAAGCTTCGGGGACTAGCGGGAGGCTCTACGAGCAGTACGTC.

The chain couples TRBV18 to TRBJ1-4; maybe TRBD1 (5 bases). The CDR3 runs 13 residues. Germline values: CDR1 KGHSH, CDR2 LQKENI. The V gene lost 3 bases and the J gene lost 3 bases, with 5 bases spanning the gap. CDR3 loop: CASSPRANEKLFF. CDR3 DNA: TGTGCCAGCTCACCCAGGGCTAATGAAAAACTGTTTTTT.

The rearrangement joins TRBV7-9 to TRBJ1-1; possible D gene TRBD1, 5 bases. The length of the CDR3 is 12 residues. V was clipped by 5 bases and J by 4 bases, with 8 bases between them. Germline CDR1 reads SEHNR; CDR2 reads FQNEAQ (reference sequence). The CDR3 here is CASSRGGTEAFF. Here the CDR3 DNA reads TGTGCCAGCAGCCGGGGGGGCACTGAAGCTTTCTTT.

This chain links TRBV6-1 with TRBJ1-2; D call uncertain. Trimming removed 10 bases at V and 2 bases at J, with 17 bases between. The germline CDR1 and CDR2 sequences are MNHNS and SASEGT. This CDR3 region has 14 residues. The CDR3 loop is CATIRVAGNYGYTF. CDR3 in DNA: TGTGCCACCATTCGAGTAGCGGGGAACTATGGCTACACCTTC.

The chain couples TRBV6-5 to TRBJ1-5, with TRBD1 identical over 7 bases. This CDR3 is built from 15 residues. Unmatched junction bases numbered 7, after V lost 6 bases and J lost 2 bases. Germline V gene data show CDR1 as MNHEY and CDR2 as SVGAGI. Here the CDR3 reads CASRGSDRGNQPQHF. The DNA for the CDR3 is TGTGCCAGCAGGGGCTCAGACAGGGGCAATCAGCCCCAGCATTTT.

This clone showed up just a few times. CDR3 nucleotide sequence: TGCGCCAGCAGCTCCGGCGGGGGGAATCAGCCCCAGCATTTT. Protein sequence: CASSSGGGNQPQHF. The chain uses TRBV5-1 and TRBJ1-5, with D maybe TRBD1 (5 bases). CDR1 SGHRS and CDR2 YFSETQ come from the germline V gene. V was shortened by 3 bases and J by 4 bases, with 11 bases between the two germline ends. The CDR3 extends over 14 amino acids.

The rearrangement uses TRBV27 and TRBJ1-4; tentative D call: TRBD1 (6 bases). This CDR3 is 15 amino acids long. CDR1 is MNHEY and CDR2 is SMNVEV in the germline V gene (reference sequence). Trimming stripped 5 bases from V and 5 bases from J, with 15 bases between. CDR3 coding DNA: TGTGCCAGCAGTCTCTACAGGGCTACCAATGAAAAACTGTTTTTT. This encodes CASSLYRATNEKLFF.

This clone was detected a few times. The V call is TRBV28, the J call TRBJ1-5, with 8 bases aligning to TRBD1. The CDR3 is 14 amino acids. V was pared by 6 bases and J by 6 bases, with 7 bases of the junction left unmatched. Germline loops: CDR1 MDHEN, CDR2 SYDVKM. CDR3 bases: TGTGCCAGCAGCCTCGGGACAGGACGTCAGCCCCAGCATTTT. It translates to CASSLGTGRQPQHF.

In its sample, this clone was seen once. The chain recombines TRBV7-9 with TRBJ2-1; possible D gene TRBD1, 6 bases. The CDR3 length is 15 residues. Germline V gene lookup returns CDR1 SEHNR and CDR2 FQNEAQ (reference sequence). Trimming pared 2 bases from V and 2 bases from J, leaving 10 bases between. The CDR3 bases are TGTGCCAGCAGCTTAAGTGGGACAACCTACAATGAGCAGTTCTTC. Its protein product is CASSLSGTTYNEQFF. Filled out from reference TRBV7-9 and TRBJ2-1, the complete variable domain reads DTGVSQNPRHKITKRGQNVTFRCDPISEHNRLYWYRQTLGQGPEFLTYFQNEAQLEKSRLLSDRFSAERPKGSFSTLEIQRTEQGDSAMYLCASSLSGTTYNEQFFGPGTRLTVL.

V and J are TRBV19 and TRBJ1-2; TRBD1 is a possible D gene (5 bases). Germline V lookup: CDR1 LNHDA, CDR2 SQIVND (reference sequence). Trimming removed 4 bases at V and 4 bases at J, with 10 bases between. The CDR3 loop spans 13 amino acids. Here the CDR3 reads CASSKGDSYGYTF. The DNA of the CDR3 is TGTGCCAGTAGTAAAGGCGACAGCTATGGCTACACCTTC.

The rearrangement links TRBV6-5 to TRBJ1-6; D remains unclear. The germline CDR1 and CDR2 sequences are MNHEY and SVGAGI. The CDR3 spans 16 residues. The V end was cut by 0 bases, the J end by 8 bases, with 14 bases between. The CDR3 loop is CASSYSRARRDSPLHF. The CDR3 DNA sequence: TGTGCCAGCAGTTACTCGCGGGCACGAAGAGATTCACCCCTCCACTTT.

The chain combines TRBV15 with TRBJ2-3, with TRBD1 as a possible D gene (5 bases). Germline CDR1 LNHNV, CDR2 YYDKDF (reference sequence). The CDR3 totals 15 residues. Trimming took off 5 bases at V and 2 bases at J, with 14 bases between the two ends. Written as DNA, the CDR3 is TGTGCCACCAGCGGGGAAGGGGCTCTCACAGATACGCAGTATTTT. It is translated as CATSGEGALTDTQYF.

The chain carries TRBV28 and TRBJ2-5, with 9 bases aligning to TRBD2. This CDR3 has 14 residues. Germline trimming cut 7 bases from V and 4 bases from J; bases unmatched to any gene: 7. CDR1 is MDHEN and CDR2 is SYDVKM in the germline V gene. DNA of the CDR3: TGTGCCAGCACCGATAGCGGGAGTCGAGAGACCCAGTACTTC. It codes for CASTDSGSRETQYF.

V is TRBV7-9 and J is TRBJ2-3; 7 bases are shared with TRBD2. The V gene end was trimmed by 3 bases and the J gene end by 2 bases; junction bases not matched to a gene: 5. Per the germline V gene, CDR1 is SEHNR and CDR2 is FQNEAQ (reference sequence). CDR3 length equals 15 residues. The CDR3 DNA sequence: TGTGCCAGCAGCTTCTGGGCGGGGGACACAGATACGCAGTATTTT. This gives the protein CASSFWAGDTDTQYF. The full variable domain, in which reference TRBV7-9 and TRBJ2-3 provide the parts outside the CDR3, is DTGVSQNPRHKITKRGQNVTFRCDPISEHNRLYWYRQTLGQGPEFLTYFQNEAQLEKSRLLSDRFSAERPKGSFSTLEIQRTEQGDSAMYLCASSFWAGDTDTQYFGPGTRLTVL.